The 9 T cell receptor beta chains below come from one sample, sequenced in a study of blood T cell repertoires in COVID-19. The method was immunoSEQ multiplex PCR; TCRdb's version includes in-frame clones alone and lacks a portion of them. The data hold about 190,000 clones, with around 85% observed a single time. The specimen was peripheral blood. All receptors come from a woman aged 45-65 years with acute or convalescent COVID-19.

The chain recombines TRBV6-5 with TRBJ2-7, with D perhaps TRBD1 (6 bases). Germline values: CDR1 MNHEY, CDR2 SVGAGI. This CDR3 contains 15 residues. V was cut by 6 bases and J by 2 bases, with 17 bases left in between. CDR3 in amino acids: CASSLAGDTAYEQYF. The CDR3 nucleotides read TGTGCCAGCAGCCTGGCTGGGGACACAGCCTACGAGCAGTACTTC.

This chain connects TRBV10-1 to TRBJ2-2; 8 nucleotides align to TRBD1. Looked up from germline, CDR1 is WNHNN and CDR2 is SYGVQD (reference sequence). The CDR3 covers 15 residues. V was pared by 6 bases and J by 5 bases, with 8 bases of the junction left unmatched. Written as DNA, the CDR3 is TGCGCCAGCAGACCCGACAGGGGCGGAACCGGGGAGCTGTTTTTT. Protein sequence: CASRPDRGGTGELFF.

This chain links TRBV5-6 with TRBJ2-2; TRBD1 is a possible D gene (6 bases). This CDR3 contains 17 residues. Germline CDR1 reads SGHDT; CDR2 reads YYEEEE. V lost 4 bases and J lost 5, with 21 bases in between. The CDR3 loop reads CASSLGGTFKSTGELFF. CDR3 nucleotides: TGTGCCAGCAGCCTAGGTGGGACATTTAAGAGTACCGGGGAGCTGTTTTTT.

The CDR3 bases are TGTGCCTGGAAAGGGGGCTCCGTTAACACCGGGGAGCTGTTTTTT. Protein sequence: CAWKGGSVNTGELFF. This chain uses TRBV30 with TRBJ2-2; 7 positions agree with TRBD1. V gave up 4 bases and J gave up 2 bases; unmatched junction bases: 7. The V gene's germline CDR1 is GTSNPN and CDR2 SVGIG (reference sequence). The CDR3 totals 15 residues.

The CDR3 DNA sequence: TGTGCCACCAGCCGGAGGGACGGACGCTCCTACGAGCAGTACTTC. Amino acid sequence: CATSRRDGRSYEQYF. The rearrangement uses TRBV15 and TRBJ2-7; possible D gene TRBD2, 6 bases. Germline V lookup: CDR1 LNHNV, CDR2 YYDKDF (reference sequence). CDR3 length equals 15 residues. V was clipped by 5 bases and J by 0 bases, with 14 bases between them.

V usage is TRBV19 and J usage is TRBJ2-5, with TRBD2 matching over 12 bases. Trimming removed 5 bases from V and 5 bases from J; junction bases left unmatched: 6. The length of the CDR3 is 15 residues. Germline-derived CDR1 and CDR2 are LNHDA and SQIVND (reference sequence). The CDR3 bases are TGTGCCAGTAGTTCGAGACTAGCGGGGGTGGAGACCCAGTACTTC. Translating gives CASSSRLAGVETQYF.

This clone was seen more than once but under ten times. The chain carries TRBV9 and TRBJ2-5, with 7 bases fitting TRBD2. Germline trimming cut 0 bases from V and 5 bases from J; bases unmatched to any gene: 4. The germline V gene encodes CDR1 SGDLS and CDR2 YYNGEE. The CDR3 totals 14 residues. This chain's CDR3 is CASSVGGGYETQYF. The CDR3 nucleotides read TGTGCCAGCAGCGTAGGCGGGGGATACGAGACCCAGTACTTC. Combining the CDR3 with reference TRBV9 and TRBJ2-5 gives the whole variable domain DSGVTQTPKHLITATGQRVTLRCSPRSGDLSVYWYQQSLDQGLQFLIQYYNGEERAKGNILERFSAQQFPDLHSELNLSSLELGDSALYFCASSVGGGYETQYFGPGTRLLVL.

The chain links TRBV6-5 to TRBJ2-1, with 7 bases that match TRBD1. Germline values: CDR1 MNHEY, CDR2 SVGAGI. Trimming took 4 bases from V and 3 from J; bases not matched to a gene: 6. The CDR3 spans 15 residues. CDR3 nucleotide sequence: TGTGCCAGCAGTTCCCCGGGACAGAACTACAATGAGCAGTTCTTC. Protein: CASSSPGQNYNEQFF.

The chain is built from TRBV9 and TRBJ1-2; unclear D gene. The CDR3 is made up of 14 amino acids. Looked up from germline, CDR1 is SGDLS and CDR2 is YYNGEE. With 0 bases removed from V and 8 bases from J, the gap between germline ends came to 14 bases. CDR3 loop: CASSVGPDLMGYTF. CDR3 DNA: TGTGCCAGCAGCGTAGGGCCCGATCTTATGGGCTACACCTTC.